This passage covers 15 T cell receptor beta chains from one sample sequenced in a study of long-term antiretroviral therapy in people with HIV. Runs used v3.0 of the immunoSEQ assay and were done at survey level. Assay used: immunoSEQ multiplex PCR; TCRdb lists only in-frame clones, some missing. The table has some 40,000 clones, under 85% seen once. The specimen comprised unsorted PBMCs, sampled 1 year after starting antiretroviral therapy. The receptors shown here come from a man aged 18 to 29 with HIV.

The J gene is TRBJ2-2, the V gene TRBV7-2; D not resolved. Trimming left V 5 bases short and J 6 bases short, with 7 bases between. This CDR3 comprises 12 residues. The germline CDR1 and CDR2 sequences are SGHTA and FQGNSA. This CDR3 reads CASSLVSGELFF. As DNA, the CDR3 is TGTGCCAGCAGCCTCGTGTCCGGGGAGCTGTTTTTT.

The CDR3 DNA follows: TGTGCCAGCAGTTTATCTAGACCGAGCTCCTACAATGAGCAGTTCTTC. This codes for CASSLSRPSSYNEQFF. The chain combines TRBV27 with TRBJ2-1; D is uncertain. V dropped 0 bases and J dropped 0 bases, with 9 bases sitting between them. The CDR3 consists of 16 residues. Germline CDR1 and CDR2: MNHEY and SMNVEV (reference sequence).

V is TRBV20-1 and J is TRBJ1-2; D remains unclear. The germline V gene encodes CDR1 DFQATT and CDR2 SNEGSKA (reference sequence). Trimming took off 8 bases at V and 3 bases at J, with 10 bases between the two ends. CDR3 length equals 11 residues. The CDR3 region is CSTLTDYGYTF. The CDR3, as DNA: TGCAGTACCCTCACAGACTATGGCTACACCTTC.

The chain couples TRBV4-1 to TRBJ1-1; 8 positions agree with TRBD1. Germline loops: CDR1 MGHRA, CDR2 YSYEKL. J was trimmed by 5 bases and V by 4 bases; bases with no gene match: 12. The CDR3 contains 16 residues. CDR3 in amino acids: CASSPLRAGGITEAFF. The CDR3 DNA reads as TGCGCCAGCAGCCCACTTCGAGCAGGGGGCATTACTGAAGCTTTCTTT.

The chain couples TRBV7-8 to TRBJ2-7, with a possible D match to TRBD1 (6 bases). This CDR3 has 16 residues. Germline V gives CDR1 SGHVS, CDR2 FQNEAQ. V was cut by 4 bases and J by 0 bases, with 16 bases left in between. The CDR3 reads CASSSPGHEHSYEQYF. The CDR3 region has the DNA TGTGCCAGCAGCTCCCCGGGACACGAACACTCCTACGAGCAGTACTTC. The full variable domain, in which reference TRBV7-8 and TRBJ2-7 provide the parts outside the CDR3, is GAGVSQSPRYKVAKRGQDVALRCDPISGHVSLFWYQQALGQGPEFLTYFQNEAQLDKSGLPSDRFFAERPEGSVSTLKIQRTQQEDSAVYLCASSSPGHEHSYEQYFGPGTRLTVT.

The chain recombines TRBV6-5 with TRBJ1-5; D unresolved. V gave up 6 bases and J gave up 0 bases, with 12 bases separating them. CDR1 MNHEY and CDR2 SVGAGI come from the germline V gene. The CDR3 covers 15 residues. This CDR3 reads CASSPGRISNQPQHF. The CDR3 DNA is TGTGCCAGCAGCCCAGGACGGATTAGCAATCAGCCCCAGCATTTT.

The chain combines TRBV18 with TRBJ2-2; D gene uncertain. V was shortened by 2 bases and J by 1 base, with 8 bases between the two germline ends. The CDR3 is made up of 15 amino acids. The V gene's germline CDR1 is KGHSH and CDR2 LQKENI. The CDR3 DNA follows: TGTGCCAGCTCACCAAAGGAATTGAACACCGGGGAGCTGTTTTTT. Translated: CASSPKELNTGELFF.

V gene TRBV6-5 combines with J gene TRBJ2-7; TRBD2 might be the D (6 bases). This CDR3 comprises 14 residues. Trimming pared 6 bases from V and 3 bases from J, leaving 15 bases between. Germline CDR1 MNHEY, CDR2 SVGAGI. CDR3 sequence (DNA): TGTGCCAGCAGAGTCCGGGACTTTGACTACGAGCAGTACTTC. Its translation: CASRVRDFDYEQYF.

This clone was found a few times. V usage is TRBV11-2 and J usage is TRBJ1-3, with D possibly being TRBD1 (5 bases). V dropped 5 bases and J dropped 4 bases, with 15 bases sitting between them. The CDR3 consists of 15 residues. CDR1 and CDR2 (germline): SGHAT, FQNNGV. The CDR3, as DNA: TGTGCCAGCAGCCCGTACGAGCAGGGAGGAAACACCATATATTTT. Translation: CASSPYEQGGNTIYF.

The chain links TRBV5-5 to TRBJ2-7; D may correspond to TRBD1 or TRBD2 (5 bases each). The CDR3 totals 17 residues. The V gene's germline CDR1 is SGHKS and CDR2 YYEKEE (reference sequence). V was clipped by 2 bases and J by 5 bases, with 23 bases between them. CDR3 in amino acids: CASSLRVERPGPHEQYF. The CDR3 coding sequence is TGTGCCAGCAGCTTAAGGGTGGAACGCCCGGGACCCCACGAGCAGTACTTC.

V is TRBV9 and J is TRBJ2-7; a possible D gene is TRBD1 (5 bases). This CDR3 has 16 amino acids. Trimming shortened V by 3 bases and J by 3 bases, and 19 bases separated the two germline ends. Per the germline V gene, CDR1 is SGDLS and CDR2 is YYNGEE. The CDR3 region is CASSGQQGERSYEQYF. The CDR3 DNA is TGTGCCAGCAGCGGACAGCAGGGCGAGAGAAGCTACGAGCAGTACTTC.

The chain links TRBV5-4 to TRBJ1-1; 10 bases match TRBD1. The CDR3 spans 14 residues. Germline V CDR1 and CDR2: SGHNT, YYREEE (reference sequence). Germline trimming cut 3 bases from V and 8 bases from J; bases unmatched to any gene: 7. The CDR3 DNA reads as TGTGCCAGCAGCTCCGGGACAGGGGTGGGAGAAGCTTTCTTT. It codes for CASSSGTGVGEAFF.

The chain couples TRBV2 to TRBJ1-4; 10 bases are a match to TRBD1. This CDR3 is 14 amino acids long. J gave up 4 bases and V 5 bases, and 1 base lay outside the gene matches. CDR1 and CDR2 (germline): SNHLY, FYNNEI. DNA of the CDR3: TGTGCCAGCAGTCGGGACAGGGGTAATGAAAAACTGTTTTTT. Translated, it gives CASSRDRGNEKLFF.

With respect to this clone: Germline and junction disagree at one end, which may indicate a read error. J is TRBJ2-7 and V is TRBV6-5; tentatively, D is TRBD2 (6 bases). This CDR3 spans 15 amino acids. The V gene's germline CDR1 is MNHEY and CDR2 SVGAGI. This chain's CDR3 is CASSYIAVGSHEQYF. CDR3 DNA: TGTGCCAGCAGTTACATAGCGGTGGGCTCCCACGAGCAGTACTTC.

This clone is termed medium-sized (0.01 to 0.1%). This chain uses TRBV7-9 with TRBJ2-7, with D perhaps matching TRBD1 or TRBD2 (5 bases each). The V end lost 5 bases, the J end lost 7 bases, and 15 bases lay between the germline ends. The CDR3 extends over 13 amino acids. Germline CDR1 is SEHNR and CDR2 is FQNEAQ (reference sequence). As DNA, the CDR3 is TGTGCCAGCAGCCCGAGGGGACCAGGAGAGCAGTACTTC. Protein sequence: CASSPRGPGEQYF.